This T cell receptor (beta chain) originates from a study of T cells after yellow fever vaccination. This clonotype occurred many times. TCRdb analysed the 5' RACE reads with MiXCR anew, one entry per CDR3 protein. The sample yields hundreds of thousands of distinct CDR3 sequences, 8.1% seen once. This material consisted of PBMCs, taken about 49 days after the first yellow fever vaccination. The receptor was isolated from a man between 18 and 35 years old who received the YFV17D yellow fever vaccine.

The CDR3 DNA follows: TGTGCCAGCAACCCGCGGGCAACCAAAAACATTCAGTACTTC. It codes for CASNPRATKNIQYF. The chain carries TRBV7-9 and TRBJ2-4; D perhaps matches TRBD2 (5 bases). Germline CDR1 and CDR2: SEHNR and FQNEAQ (reference sequence). The CDR3 loop spans 14 amino acids. The V and J ends lost 7 bases and 2 bases respectively, with 12 bases between them.